A single sample gave rise to the 23 T cell receptor beta chains below, sequenced in a study of response to subunit inactivated influenza vaccine. Each CDR3 protein is one row after TCRdb ran MiXCR on the RT-PCR reads. This table has hundreds of thousands of distinct CDR3 sequences, around 18% appearing once. The sample consisted of PBMCs from blood, taken about 5 days after vaccination. These receptors originate from a middle-aged man who received an inactivated influenza vaccine.

The J gene is TRBJ1-5, the V gene TRBV28, with 7 bases lining up with TRBD1. V lost 9 bases and J lost 5; bases outside the gene matches: 10. The CDR3 runs 14 residues. Germline CDR1 is MDHEN and CDR2 is SYDVKM. CDR3 sequence: CASWGQREYQPQHF. The CDR3 DNA reads as TGTGCCAGTTGGGGACAGCGGGAGTATCAGCCCCAGCATTTT.

This clonotype was seen a handful of times. In DNA, the CDR3 is TGCAGTGCCCCCCGTCGGGGGGGCTGGGAGACCCAGTACTTC. It is translated as CSAPRRGGWETQYF. This chain uses TRBV20-1 with TRBJ2-5; 8 positions agree with TRBD2. With V trimmed by 6 bases and J by 5 bases, 11 bases remained unmatched. The CDR3 has 14 residues. The germline V gene has CDR1 DFQATT and CDR2 SNEGSKA (reference sequence).

This sequence joins TRBV18 and TRBJ1-5; D remains ambiguous. Between the trimmed V and J ends, which lost 6 bases and 8 bases, there was a span of 14 bases. CDR1 is KGHSH and CDR2 is LQKENI in the germline V gene. The CDR3 is 13 residues long. The CDR3 nucleotides read TGTGCCAGCTCCCCTGCACTCATCGAGCCCCAGCATTTT. It codes for CASSPALIEPQHF.

This clonotype was seen just once. The chain joins TRBV6-1 to TRBJ2-7, with D perhaps matching TRBD2 (7 bases). With 4 bases removed from V and 4 bases from J, the gap between germline ends came to 14 bases. The CDR3 runs 14 residues. From germline, CDR1 is MNHNS and CDR2 SASEGT. CDR3 loop: CASSGWGGRYEQYF. Written as DNA, the CDR3 is TGTGCCAGCAGTGGATGGGGGGGGCGGTACGAGCAGTACTTC.

The CDR3 DNA reads TGTGCCAGCCAACTAGCGGGACGGATCTACGAGCAGTACTTC. Amino acid sequence: CASQLAGRIYEQYF. This chain uses TRBV7-9 with TRBJ2-7; TRBD2 matches at 10 bases. The CDR3 contains 14 residues. Per the germline V gene, CDR1 is SEHNR and CDR2 is FQNEAQ (reference sequence). V dropped 8 bases and J dropped 3; count of bases not matched to a gene: 7.

About this clonotype itself: Germline is not matched at one junction end, which may reflect a read error. This chain joins TRBV5-1 and TRBJ1-4; D call uncertain. CDR3 length: 15 amino acids. Germline CDR1 and CDR2: SGHRS and YFSETQ. CDR3 DNA: TGCGCCAGCAGCTTGTTTCGGCAGAATAATGAAAAACTGTCTTTT. This gives the protein CASSLFRQNNEKLSF.

This clonotype was counted a few times. The chain couples TRBV14 to TRBJ2-1; 7 bases fit TRBD1. The germline V gene has CDR1 SGHDN and CDR2 FVKESK. The length of the CDR3 is 16 residues. V lost 1 base, J lost 5 bases, and 8 bases stayed unmatched. DNA of the CDR3: TGTGCCAGCAGCCAAGGGTGGGGACAGCTTAACAATGAGCAGTTCTTC. Translation: CASSQGWGQLNNEQFF.

This clonotype occurred many times. The J gene is TRBJ1-1, the V gene TRBV11-2; tentatively, D is TRBD1 (5 bases). Germline loops: CDR1 SGHAT, CDR2 FQNNGV. This CDR3 region has 11 residues. The V end lost 6 bases, the J end lost 7 bases, and 9 bases lay between the germline ends. For the CDR3, the DNA is TGTGCCAGCAGTTGGAGGGGTGAAGCTTTCTTT. This encodes CASSWRGEAFF.

This clonotype was seen many times. The CDR3 protein is CSVRALTDTQYF. In nucleotides, the CDR3 is TGCAGCGTTAGGGCCCTCACAGATACGCAGTATTTT. The chain combines TRBV29-1 with TRBJ2-3, with D uncertain. Germline CDR1 is SQVTM and CDR2 is ANQGSEA. The CDR3 spans 12 residues. The germline V and J ends were trimmed by 5 bases and 2 bases, with 8 bases remaining between them.

In its sample, this clonotype was seen a few times. CDR3 protein: CASGLLGELAKNIQYF. In nucleotides, the CDR3 is TGCGCCAGCGGCCTCCTGGGGGAGTTAGCCAAAAACATTCAGTACTTC. The chain links TRBV5-1 to TRBJ2-4; perhaps D is TRBD1 or TRBD2 (5 bases each). The CDR3 totals 16 residues. Trimming took 7 bases from V and 0 from J, leaving 17 bases between them. Germline CDR1 reads SGHRS; CDR2 reads YFSETQ.

J is TRBJ1-2 and V is TRBV11-2; 7 bases line up with TRBD1. The CDR3 runs to 15 residues. V dropped 0 bases and J dropped 3; count of bases not matched to a gene: 4. Germline CDR1 reads SGHAT; CDR2 reads FQNNGV. CDR3 sequence (DNA): TGTGCCAGCAGCTTAGAAGGGGGCTCCTACTATGGCTACACCTTC. It encodes CASSLEGGSYYGYTF.

The J gene is TRBJ2-7, the V gene TRBV7-2; 8 bases fit TRBD1. Germline V CDR1 and CDR2: SGHTA, FQGNSA. CDR3 size: 14 residues. V lost 4 bases to trimming and J lost 4 bases; unmatched junction nucleotides: 6. The CDR3 protein is CASSSTGVSYEQYF. For the CDR3, the DNA is TGTGCCAGCAGCTCGACAGGGGTCTCTTACGAGCAGTACTTC.

This clonotype was picked up many times. The chain carries TRBV20-1 and TRBJ2-3, with D tentatively TRBD2 (5 bases). The V end was cut by 4 bases, the J end by 2 bases, with 10 bases between. From germline, CDR1 is DFQATT and CDR2 SNEGSKA (reference sequence). The CDR3 covers 13 residues. DNA of the CDR3: TGCAGTGCTAACGTACTAGTCACAGATACGCAGTATTTT. This sequence encodes CSANVLVTDTQYF.

This clonotype came up a few times. The J gene is TRBJ2-7, the V gene TRBV4-1, with 10 nucleotides matching TRBD2. CDR3 length: 20 amino acids. Trimming at V came to 4 bases and at J to 3 bases, leaving 21 bases not matched to a gene. Germline CDR1 MGHRA, CDR2 YSYEKL. CDR3 region: CASSRFWSAQAGGPVYEQYF. DNA for the CDR3: TGCGCCAGCAGCCGATTCTGGTCCGCTCAAGCGGGAGGGCCGGTCTACGAGCAGTACTTC.

There are many counts of this clonotype. The rearrangement uses TRBV12-3 or TRBV12-4 and TRBJ2-3; D unclear. This CDR3 spans 13 amino acids. V lost 5 bases, J lost 1 base, and 7 bases lay in between. The CDR3 sequence is CASSAGGTDTQYF. As DNA, the CDR3 is TGTGCCAGCAGTGCTGGGGGCACAGATACGCAGTATTTT.

This clonotype was found many times. The gene calls are TRBV5-1 and TRBJ2-7; 7 nucleotides match TRBD2. Germline V lookup: CDR1 SGHRS, CDR2 YFSETQ. Trimming at V came to 2 bases and at J to 1 base, leaving 3 bases not matched to a gene. This CDR3 has 14 amino acids. The CDR3 DNA reads TGCGCCAGCAGCTTATGGGGAGGGTCCTACGAGCAGTACTTC. It translates to CASSLWGGSYEQYF.

The rearrangement uses TRBV12-3 or TRBV12-4 and TRBJ2-2; 9 bases are shared with TRBD2. The CDR3 extends over 19 amino acids. The V and J ends lost 2 bases and 1 base, in that order; junction bases with no gene match: 11. The CDR3 bases are TGTGCCAGCAGTTTATATTTGAGCGGGAGGCCATTGAACACCGGGGAGCTGTTTTTT. Its protein product is CASSLYLSGRPLNTGELFF.

This clonotype has only a few counts. The chain is built from TRBV13 and TRBJ2-1; possible D gene TRBD1, 6 bases. Germline V CDR1 and CDR2: PRHDT, FYEKMQ (reference sequence). The CDR3 length is 13 residues. V was cut by 4 bases and J by 9 bases, with 13 bases left in between. This chain's CDR3 is CASSYVQGGEQFF. CDR3 bases: TGTGCCAGCAGCTATGTACAGGGTGGTGAGCAGTTCTTC.

CDR3 in DNA: TGTGCCAGCGGTGGGTCCCGGAACACTGAAGCTTTCTTT. Translated: CASGGSRNTEAFF. This chain joins TRBV7-2 and TRBJ1-1, with D hard to call. Per the germline V gene, CDR1 is SGHTA and CDR2 is FQGNSA. V was shortened by 8 bases and J by 1 base, with 11 bases between the two germline ends. This CDR3 contains 13 residues.

The J gene is TRBJ2-7, the V gene TRBV20-1; D remains ambiguous. CDR1 is DFQATT and CDR2 is SNEGSKA in the germline V gene (reference sequence). The V gene lost 2 bases and the J gene lost 4 bases, with 9 bases spanning the gap. The CDR3 length is 12 residues. The CDR3, as DNA: TGCAGTGCTAGACCCAGAGATTACGAGCAGTACTTC. It translates to CSARPRDYEQYF.

This clonotype was seen only a few times. The chain employs TRBV20-1 and TRBJ2-1; 13 bases are shared with TRBD2. This CDR3 comprises 15 residues. Germline loops: CDR1 DFQATT, CDR2 SNEGSKA (reference sequence). V lost 0 bases, J lost 8 bases, and 4 bases stayed unmatched. CDR3 in amino acids: CSARDRLAGGDEQFF. The CDR3 coding sequence is TGCAGTGCTAGAGATCGACTAGCGGGAGGCGATGAGCAGTTCTTC.

The chain carries TRBV29-1 and TRBJ1-2; D is ambiguous. Germline CDR1 and CDR2: SQVTM and ANQGSEA. This CDR3 comprises 11 residues. With 5 bases removed from V and 8 bases from J, the gap between germline ends came to 12 bases. The DNA of the CDR3 is TGCAGCGTTTTGGCGGCGAGGGGCTACACCTTC. This sequence encodes CSVLAARGYTF.

This clonotype was counted a few times. The chain couples TRBV12-3 or TRBV12-4 to TRBJ1-1; D gene unclear. The CDR3 totals 11 residues. Trimming took off 8 bases at V and 7 bases at J, with 11 bases between the two ends. The CDR3 sequence: CASSYIGEAFF. The CDR3 DNA is TGTGCCAGCTCCTACATCGGTGAAGCTTTCTTT.